This TCR beta chain was recorded in a study of blood T cells in healthy people across ages. The wider study: T cells yielded about one barcoded beta molecule per two cells through template switching.

A J-beta primer mix and a sample-barcoded 5' primer were used in a second PCR of roughly 7 to 12 cycles. The study obtained at least 3 million CDR3-containing paired-end reads from every sample. TCRdb ran MiXCR on the 5' RACE reads and lists one entry per CDR3 protein. The sample shows about 970,000 distinct CDR3 sequences, roughly 51% of them seen only once. This clonotype was detected a few times. Antigen: not known. Study conclusions and caveats: In older individuals, TCR beta diversity per million T cells was lower, falling roughly linearly with age. Naive CD4+ cells and diversity were both higher in long-lived donors than in aged donors.

The length of the CDR3 is 17 residues. The V gene end was trimmed by 9 bases and the J gene end by 0 bases; junction bases not matched to a gene: 11. Germline CDR1 is SEHNR and CDR2 is FQNEAQ (reference sequence). The sequence was obtained from a woman in her sixties in good health. V gene TRBV7-9 combines with J gene TRBJ2-6, with 7 bases fitting TRBD1. The sample consisted of blood. CDR3 in amino acids: CASLRGLLSSGANVLTF. The DNA of the CDR3 is TGTGCCAGTCTCAGGGGGTTACTTAGCTCTGGGGCCAACGTCCTGACTTTC.